A single sample gave rise to the 24 T cell receptor beta chains below, sequenced in a study of blood T cell repertoires in COVID-19. TCRdb's copy holds only in-frame clones and misses some; the assay was immunoSEQ multiplex PCR. The data show some 520,000 clones, roughly nine tenths seen once. Sequenced: peripheral blood. The receptors were gathered from a man between 18 and 35 years old with COVID-19, enrolled during active disease.

In regard to this clone: Other DNA sequences in the same sample also yield this CDR3. This chain's CDR3 is CASSLQGGEQYF. The CDR3 DNA follows: TGCGCCAGCAGCTTGCAGGGGGGCGAGCAGTACTTC. This chain uses TRBV5-1 with TRBJ2-7, with TRBD1 as a possible D gene (7 bases). With 1 base removed from V and 6 bases from J, the gap between germline ends came to 8 bases. CDR3 length: 12 amino acids. CDR1 and CDR2 from the germline V gene are SGHRS and YFSETQ.

The rearrangement joins TRBV24-1 to TRBJ2-7, with TRBD1 as a possible D gene (6 bases). There are 14 residues in the CDR3. V gave up 9 bases and J gave up 2 bases, with 16 bases separating them. CDR1 is KGHDR, CDR2 SFDVKD, per germline. The CDR3: CATRGHSPPYEQYF. For the CDR3, the DNA is TGTGCCACCCGGGGACACTCGCCCCCCTACGAGCAGTACTTC.

As for this clone: Other DNA sequences in this specimen translate into the identical CDR3. The V call is TRBV6-5, the J call TRBJ1-6; 10 bases align to TRBD1. Looked up from germline, CDR1 is MNHEY and CDR2 is SVGAGI. The CDR3 runs 14 residues. V lost 2 bases to trimming and J lost 10 bases; unmatched junction nucleotides: 2. CDR3: CASSYRQGASPLHF. CDR3 nucleotides: TGTGCCAGCAGTTACAGACAGGGGGCGTCACCCCTCCACTTT.

The CDR3, as DNA: TGTGCCACCAGTGACCCCGCTAGCGGGAGGAATGAGCAGTTCTTC. Its translation: CATSDPASGRNEQFF. The chain is built from TRBV24-1 and TRBJ2-1; 11 nucleotides align to TRBD2. The germline gives CDR1 KGHDR, CDR2 SFDVKD. This CDR3 region has 15 residues. Trimming at V came to 4 bases and at J to 7 bases, leaving 5 bases not matched to a gene.

This chain joins TRBV2 and TRBJ2-2, with a weak D call TRBD1 (10 bases). Trimming pared 6 bases from V and 5 bases from J, leaving 28 bases between. From germline, CDR1 is SNHLY and CDR2 FYNNEI. CDR3 size: 19 residues. CDR3 sequence: CASRGDRGYGTSNTGELFF. CDR3 coding DNA: TGTGCCAGCAGGGGGGACAGGGGATACGGGACTAGCAATACCGGGGAGCTGTTTTTT.

This clone was observed once. The chain uses TRBV6-5 and TRBJ2-5, with 13 positions matching TRBD2. This CDR3 has 15 amino acids. The germline CDR1 and CDR2 sequences are MNHEY and SVGAGI. The junction had 5 bases not matched to a gene; V was cut back by 5 bases and J by 5 bases. The CDR3 loop reads CASSTSGGAWETQYF. Here the CDR3 DNA reads TGTGCCAGCAGTACTAGCGGGGGGGCCTGGGAGACCCAGTACTTC.

The rearrangement links TRBV9 to TRBJ1-5, with a weak D call TRBD1 (6 bases). Germline V lookup: CDR1 SGDLS, CDR2 YYNGEE. V was trimmed by 4 bases and J by 3 bases, leaving 11 bases between them. The CDR3 length is 14 residues. The CDR3 reads CASSPGQPNQPQHF. In DNA form, the CDR3 reads TGTGCCAGCAGCCCCGGACAGCCCAATCAGCCCCAGCATTTT.

The chain recombines TRBV5-1 with TRBJ2-7, with D hard to call. The V gene's germline CDR1 is SGHRS and CDR2 YFSETQ. The V end lost 0 bases, the J end lost 4 bases, and 14 bases lay between the germline ends. The CDR3 has 15 residues. The CDR3 sequence is CASSLEIGGSYEQYF. As DNA, the CDR3 is TGCGCCAGCAGCTTGGAGATTGGCGGCTCTTACGAGCAGTACTTC. The full variable domain, in which reference TRBV5-1 and TRBJ2-7 provide the parts outside the CDR3, is KAGVTQTPRYLIKTRGQQVTLSCSPISGHRSVSWYQQTPGQGLQFLFEYFSETQRNKGNFPGRFSGRQFSNSRSEMNVSTLELGDSALYLCASSLEIGGSYEQYFGPGTRLTVT.

This chain joins TRBV20-1 and TRBJ2-1; D is perhaps TRBD2 (7 bases). CDR3 length equals 14 residues. The germline gives CDR1 DFQATT, CDR2 SNEGSKA (reference sequence). Trimming pared 3 bases from V and 6 bases from J, leaving 15 bases between. The DNA for the CDR3 is TGCAGTGCTAGTGATCCGGGGGGCCCCAATGAGCAGTTCTTC. It yields the protein CSASDPGGPNEQFF.

This clone was counted ten times or more. The chain joins TRBV10-2 to TRBJ2-4; 9 bases line up with TRBD2. The length of the CDR3 is 16 residues. The germline V gene encodes CDR1 WSHSY and CDR2 SAAADI. The V and J ends lost 2 bases and 4 bases, in that order; junction bases with no gene match: 6. The DNA for the CDR3 is TGCGCCAGCAGTGAGAGGGTAGCGGGAGCGAAAAACATTCAGTACTTC. It is translated as CASSERVAGAKNIQYF.

The chain carries TRBV7-6 and TRBJ2-1; 9 positions agree with TRBD2. The CDR3 has 16 amino acids. V lost 1 base to trimming and J lost 12 bases; unmatched junction nucleotides: 13. Per the germline V gene, CDR1 is SGHVS and CDR2 is FNYEAQ. CDR3 sequence (DNA): TGTGCCAGCAGCTTAGATGAACTAGCGGGTCCCGAGGGGCAGTTCTTC. Its translation is CASSLDELAGPEGQFF. The complete variable domain, with remaining parts taken from reference TRBV7-6 and TRBJ2-1, reads GAGVSQSPRYKVTKRGQDVALRCDPISGHVSLYWYRQALGQGPEFLTYFNYEAQQDKSGLPNDRFSAERPEGSISTLTIQRTEQRDSAMYRCASSLDELAGPEGQFFGPGTRLTVL.

The chain links TRBV3-1 (or the pseudogene TRBV3-2) to TRBJ1-5; perhaps TRBD1 as D (5 bases). The length of the CDR3 is 14 residues. Trimming removed 1 base at V and 3 bases at J, with 7 bases between. Looked up from germline, CDR1 is LGHDT and CDR2 is YNNKEL (reference sequence). Here the CDR3 reads CASSQGQPNQPQHF. DNA for the CDR3: TGTGCCAGCAGCCAAGGACAGCCCAATCAGCCCCAGCATTTT.

The chain couples TRBV6-2 or TRBV6-3 to TRBJ2-7; 12 bases align to TRBD2. This CDR3 has 15 residues. After removal of 4 bases from V and 3 bases from J, the junction contained 4 bases not matched to a gene. CDR1 MNHEY and CDR2 SVGEGT come from the germline V gene. The CDR3 is CASSFPGLAGYEQYF. DNA of the CDR3: TGTGCCAGCAGTTTTCCGGGACTAGCGGGCTACGAGCAGTACTTC.

The rearrangement links TRBV4-2 to TRBJ2-2, with 12 bases identical to TRBD2. Germline CDR1 is LGHNA and CDR2 is YNFKEQ. Trimming removed 5 bases from V and 4 bases from J; junction bases left unmatched: 11. This CDR3 spans 18 amino acids. The CDR3, as DNA: TGTGCCAGCAGCGCCCTCCTAGCGGGGGGGTTGGTCACCGGGGAGCTGTTTTTT. It codes for CASSALLAGGLVTGELFF.

The gene calls are TRBV4-2 and TRBJ1-5; TRBD1 is a possible D gene (5 bases). The CDR3 runs 17 residues. The germline gives CDR1 LGHNA, CDR2 YNFKEQ. V shed 1 base and J shed 5 bases, with 18 bases lying between them. CDR3 bases: TGTGCCAGCAGCCAAGTGGATCCCCGCCGGGGGGATCAGCCCCAGCATTTT. Amino acid sequence: CASSQVDPRRGDQPQHF.

This clone appeared once. CDR3 in DNA: TGTGCCAGCAGCTTAGAGGGACAATCCTACGAGCAGTACTTC. Residues: CASSLEGQSYEQYF. This chain links TRBV7-8 with TRBJ2-7; a possible D gene is TRBD1 (6 bases). Germline V lookup: CDR1 SGHVS, CDR2 FQNEAQ. V was clipped by 1 base and J by 1 base, with 8 bases between them. This CDR3 is built from 14 residues.

This chain connects TRBV27 to TRBJ2-7; the match to TRBD2 covers 7 bases. The CDR3 extends over 13 amino acids. CDR1 is MNHEY and CDR2 is SMNVEV in the germline V gene (reference sequence). V was clipped by 8 bases and J by 6 bases; unmatched bases: 10. The CDR3 loop reads CASRDTGRGEQYF. The DNA for the CDR3 is TGTGCCAGCCGAGACACGGGGAGGGGCGAGCAGTACTTC.

This chain links TRBV2 with TRBJ2-7; D is uncertain. CDR3 length: 14 residues. Trimming stripped 5 bases from V and 3 bases from J, with 14 bases between. Germline values: CDR1 SNHLY, CDR2 FYNNEI. This CDR3 reads CASSYVPTGYEQYF. In nucleotides, the CDR3 is TGTGCCAGCAGTTACGTTCCGACGGGCTACGAGCAGTACTTC.

This clone was detected only once. The chain links TRBV19 to TRBJ1-6; perhaps TRBD1 as D (5 bases). CDR3 size: 14 residues. Germline CDR1 and CDR2: LNHDA and SQIVND (reference sequence). Trimming took off 5 bases at V and 7 bases at J, with 12 bases between the two ends. CDR3 DNA sequence: TGTGCCAGTAGTCGGGGAGGGGAGAATTCACCCCTCCACTTT. It is translated as CASSRGGENSPLHF.

The chain couples TRBV6-6 to TRBJ2-7, with 11 bases fitting TRBD2. The V segment lost 6 bases and the J segment 1 base; nucleotides outside the gene matches: 2. The CDR3 extends over 14 amino acids. CDR1 and CDR2 from the germline V gene are MNHNY and SVGAGI (reference sequence). The CDR3 here is CASSGTSGSYEQYF. CDR3 nucleotide sequence: TGTGCCAGCAGCGGGACTAGCGGTTCCTACGAGCAGTACTTC.

The V call is TRBV2, the J call TRBJ1-2; 8 bases are shared with TRBD1. The CDR3 runs 18 residues. Germline V gives CDR1 SNHLY, CDR2 FYNNEI. V lost 3 bases to trimming and J lost 2 bases; unmatched junction nucleotides: 14. DNA of the CDR3: TGTGCCAGCAGTGATTATCTGTACGGACAGGGAGGAAACTATGGCTACACCTTC. Protein sequence: CASSDYLYGQGGNYGYTF.

The chain recombines TRBV5-1 with TRBJ2-1; the D gene is possibly TRBD2 (5 bases). The germline V gene encodes CDR1 SGHRS and CDR2 YFSETQ. This CDR3 region has 15 residues. V gave up 2 bases and J gave up 0 bases, with 9 bases separating them. DNA of the CDR3: TGCGCCAGCAGCTTCATTAGCGACTCCTACAATGAGCAGTTCTTC. Translated, it gives CASSFISDSYNEQFF.

V gene TRBV5-1 combines with J gene TRBJ2-2; a possible D gene is TRBD1 (6 bases). Trimming left V 4 bases short and J 1 base short, with 11 bases between. Germline V gene sequence: CDR1 SGHRS, CDR2 YFSETQ. This CDR3 is built from 15 residues. This CDR3 is CASSVQTGNTGELFF. The DNA of the CDR3 is TGCGCCAGCAGCGTCCAGACAGGGAACACCGGGGAGCTGTTTTTT.

V and J are TRBV12-3 or TRBV12-4 and TRBJ2-5; a weak D match, TRBD2 (6 bases). V shed 7 bases and J shed 3 bases, with 12 bases lying between them. This CDR3 region has 13 residues. CDR3: CASTHGGKETQYF. The CDR3 coding sequence is TGTGCCAGCACCCACGGGGGAAAAGAGACCCAGTACTTC.